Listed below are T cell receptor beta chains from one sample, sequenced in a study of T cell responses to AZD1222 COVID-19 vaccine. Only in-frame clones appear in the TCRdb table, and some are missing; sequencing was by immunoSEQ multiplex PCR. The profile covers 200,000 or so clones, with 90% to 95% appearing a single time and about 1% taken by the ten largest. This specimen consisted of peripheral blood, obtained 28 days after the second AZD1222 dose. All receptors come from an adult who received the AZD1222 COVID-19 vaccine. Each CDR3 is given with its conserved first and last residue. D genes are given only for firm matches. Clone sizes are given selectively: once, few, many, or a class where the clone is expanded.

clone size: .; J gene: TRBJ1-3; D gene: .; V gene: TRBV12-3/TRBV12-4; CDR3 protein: CASGNLLGDTIYF; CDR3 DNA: TGTGCCAGCGGGAATCTACTTGGGGACACCATATATTTT
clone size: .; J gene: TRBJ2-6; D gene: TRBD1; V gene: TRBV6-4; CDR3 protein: CASSLQGTGANVLTF; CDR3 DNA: TGTGCCAGCAGTTTACAGGGGACTGGGGCCAACGTCCTGACTTTC
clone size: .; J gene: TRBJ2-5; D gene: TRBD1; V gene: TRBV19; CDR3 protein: CASSIGQVQETQYF; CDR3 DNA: TGTGCCAGTAGCATTGGACAGGTCCAAGAGACCCAGTACTTC
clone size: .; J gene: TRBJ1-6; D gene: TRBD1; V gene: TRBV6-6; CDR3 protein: CASTQGGSGGNSPLHF; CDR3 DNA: TGTGCCAGCACCCAGGGGGGTTCCGGGGGGAATTCACCCCTCCACTTT
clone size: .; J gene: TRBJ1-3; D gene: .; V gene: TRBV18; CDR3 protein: CASSPPSRAGNTIYF; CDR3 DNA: TGTGCCAGCTCACCACCGAGCCGAGCGGGAAACACCATATATTTT
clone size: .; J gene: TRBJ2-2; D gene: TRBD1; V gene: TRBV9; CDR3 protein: CASSEGQGFTGELFF; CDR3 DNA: TGTGCCAGCAGTGAGGGACAGGGCTTCACCGGGGAGCTGTTTTTT
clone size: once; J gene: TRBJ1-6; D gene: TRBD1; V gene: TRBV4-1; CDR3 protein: CASSQAPGQVWSPHHF; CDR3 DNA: TGCGCCAGCAGCCAAGCCCCGGGACAGGTCTGGTCACCCCACCACTTT
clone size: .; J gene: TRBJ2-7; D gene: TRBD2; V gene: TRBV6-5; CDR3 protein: CASSPGGGYEQYF; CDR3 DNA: TGTGCCAGCAGTCCGGGGGGGGGCTACGAGCAGTACTTC
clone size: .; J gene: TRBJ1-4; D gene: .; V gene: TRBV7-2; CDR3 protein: CASSPRAHRDEKLFF; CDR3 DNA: TGTGCCAGCAGCCCCCGGGCCCACCGGGATGAAAAACTGTTTTTT
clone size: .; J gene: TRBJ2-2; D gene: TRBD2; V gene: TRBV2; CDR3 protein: CASRLAGLNTGELFF; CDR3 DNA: TGTGCCAGCAGATTAGCGGGACTGAACACCGGGGAGCTGTTTTTT
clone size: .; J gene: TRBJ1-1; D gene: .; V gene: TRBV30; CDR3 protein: CAWSRDPRTEAFF; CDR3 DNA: TGTGCCTGGAGTAGGGACCCGAGGACTGAAGCTTTCTTT
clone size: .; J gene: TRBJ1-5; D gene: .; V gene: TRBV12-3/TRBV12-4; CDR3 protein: CASSPSNQPQHF; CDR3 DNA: TGTGCCAGCAGCCCAAGCAATCAGCCCCAGCATTTT
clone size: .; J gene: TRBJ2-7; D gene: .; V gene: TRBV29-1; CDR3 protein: CSVEEEYEQYF; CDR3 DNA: TGCAGCGTTGAAGAGGAATACGAGCAGTACTTC
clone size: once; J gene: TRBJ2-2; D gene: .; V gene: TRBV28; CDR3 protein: CASSLQQGATGELFF; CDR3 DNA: TGTGCCAGCAGTCTGCAACAGGGAGCGACCGGGGAGCTGTTTTTT
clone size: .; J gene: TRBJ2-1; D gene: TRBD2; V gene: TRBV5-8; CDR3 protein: CASSWGGGPNEQFF; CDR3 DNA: TGTGCCAGCAGCTGGGGCGGGGGGCCAAATGAGCAGTTCTTC
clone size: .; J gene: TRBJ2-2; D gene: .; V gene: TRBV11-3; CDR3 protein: CASSLLSGLSGTGELFF; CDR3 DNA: TGTGCCAGCAGCTTACTTTCTGGGCTCTCGGGCACCGGGGAGCTGTTTTTT
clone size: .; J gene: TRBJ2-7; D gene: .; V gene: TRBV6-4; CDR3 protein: CASSPGQHSYEQYF; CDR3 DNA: TGTGCCAGCAGTCCTGGGCAGCACTCCTACGAGCAGTACTTC
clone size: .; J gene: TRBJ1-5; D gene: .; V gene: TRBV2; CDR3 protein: CASSVELDQPQHF; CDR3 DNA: TGTGCCAGCAGTGTGGAGTTGGATCAGCCCCAGCATTTT
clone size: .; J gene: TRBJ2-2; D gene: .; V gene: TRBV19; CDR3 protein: CASSMDPASLELFF; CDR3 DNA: TGTGCCAGTAGTATGGACCCCGCCAGCTTGGAGCTGTTTTTT
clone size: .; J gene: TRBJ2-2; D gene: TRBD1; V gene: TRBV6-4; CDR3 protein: CASSPDRGHGGELFF; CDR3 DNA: TGTGCCAGCAGTCCGGACAGGGGGCATGGCGGGGAGCTGTTTTTT
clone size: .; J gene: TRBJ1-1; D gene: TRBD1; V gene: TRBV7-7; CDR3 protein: CASSPETGSMNTEAFF; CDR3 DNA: TGTGCCAGCAGCCCGGAGACAGGGAGTATGAACACTGAAGCTTTCTTT
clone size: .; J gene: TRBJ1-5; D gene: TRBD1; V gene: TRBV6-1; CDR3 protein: CASSETGDQPQHF; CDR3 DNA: TGTGCCAGCAGTGAGACAGGGGATCAGCCCCAGCATTTT
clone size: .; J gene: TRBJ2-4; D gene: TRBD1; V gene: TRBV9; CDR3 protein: CASSVGDRGDIQYF; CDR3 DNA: TGTGCCAGCAGCGTAGGGGACAGAGGGGACATTCAGTACTTC